A selection of T cell receptor beta chains follows, all from one sample in a study of T-cell reconstitution after alpha-beta-depleted transplantation in children. Each CDR3 protein gets one entry after TCRdb re-called the PCR reads with MiXCR. The sample has about 540,000 distinct CDR3 sequences; around 16% are singletons. Sequencing was performed on PBMCs from the stem cell graft donor, taken from the stem cell graft. Receptors were obtained from a human donor who donated a stem cell graft to a child with acute lymphoblastic leukemia. The CDR3 runs from the conserved cysteine through the conserved F or W. D genes are given only for firm matches. For some rows the clone size is stated as once, few or many, or as a class when expanded; others skip it.

DNA: TGTGCCAGCAACCGGGGGCTAGATACGCAGTATTTT
CDR3: CASNRGLDTQYF
D: NA
J: TRBJ2-3
V: TRBV11-2
size: few

DNA: TGCGCCAGCAGCACGCCAGGGACCGGGGAGCTGTTTTTT
CDR3: CASSTPGTGELFF
D: NA
J: TRBJ2-2
V: TRBV4-1
size: many

DNA: TGCGCCACCCACTCCTCGGGGACCCAGTACTTC
CDR3: CATHSSGTQYF
D: NA
J: TRBJ2-5
V: TRBV10-2
size: few

DNA: TGTGCCAGCGGCCCGTGGGCGGACTATGGCTACACCTTC
CDR3: CASGPWADYGYTF
D: NA
J: TRBJ1-2
V: TRBV5-5
size: NA

DNA: TGTGCCAGCACTTCCCTGGCTAGCGGGGGCTACGAGCAGTACTTC
CDR3: CASTSLASGGYEQYF
D: TRBD2
J: TRBJ2-7
V: TRBV12-3/TRBV12-4
size: NA

DNA: TGCGCCAGCAGCCTACAGGGGGGGTCCGGTCAGCCCCAGCATTTT
CDR3: CASSLQGGSGQPQHF
D: TRBD1
J: TRBJ1-5
V: TRBV5-1
size: few

DNA: TGCGCCAGCAGCACCCCAGGCGGAGGTTCGAACACTGAAGCTTTCTTT
CDR3: CASSTPGGGSNTEAFF
D: NA
J: TRBJ1-1
V: TRBV5-1
size: NA

DNA: TGTGCCAGCGCCTGGGGCGGGGCCCAAGAGACCCAGTACTTC
CDR3: CASAWGGAQETQYF
D: NA
J: TRBJ2-5
V: TRBV12-3/TRBV12-4
size: NA

DNA: TGTGCCAGCAGACCCAAATCAGGACTCCCACTGAACACCGGGGAGCTGTTTTTT
CDR3: CASRPKSGLPLNTGELFF
D: NA
J: TRBJ2-2
V: TRBV5-5
size: NA

DNA: TGTGCCAGCAATCGACTAGCGGGAGGAGAGACCCAGTACTTC
CDR3: CASNRLAGGETQYF
D: TRBD2
J: TRBJ2-5
V: TRBV27
size: NA

DNA: TGTGCCAGCACCTTGAGTCTAGCGGGAGGGCCAGATACGCAGTATTTT
CDR3: CASTLSLAGGPDTQYF
D: TRBD2
J: TRBJ2-3
V: TRBV28
size: NA

DNA: TGTGCCATCAGTGAATTTGATAGAAGTGAAGCTTTCTTT
CDR3: CAISEFDRSEAFF
D: NA
J: TRBJ1-1
V: TRBV10-3
size: few

DNA: TGTGCCAGCACCGGACAGGCCAATGAGCAGTTCTTC
CDR3: CASTGQANEQFF
D: TRBD1
J: TRBJ2-1
V: TRBV27
size: few

DNA: TGTGCCAGCAGCCAAGACCGAAGCGGGCTGACCTCCTACAATGAGCAGTTCTTC
CDR3: CASSQDRSGLTSYNEQFF
D: NA
J: TRBJ2-1
V: TRBV14
size: NA

DNA: TGTGCCAGCAGCTTCACGCCGGGGTTCAGCTCCTACAATGAGCAGTTCTTC
CDR3: CASSFTPGFSSYNEQFF
D: NA
J: TRBJ2-1
V: TRBV11-2
size: NA

DNA: TGCGCCAGCAGCTTAGGACAGGGGGGTGACGAGCAGTACTTC
CDR3: CASSLGQGGDEQYF
D: TRBD1
J: TRBJ2-7
V: TRBV5-1
size: NA

DNA: TGTGCCAGCAGCCAATTATTACTTTACGAGCAGTACTTC
CDR3: CASSQLLLYEQYF
D: NA
J: TRBJ2-7
V: TRBV4-2
size: few

DNA: TGCGCCAGCACTACTTCAGGATGGGGTGGCTACACCTTC
CDR3: CASTTSGWGGYTF
D: NA
J: TRBJ1-2
V: TRBV10-2
size: NA

DNA: TGTGCCAGCAGCGGGGGGGGAGTAAGCTACGAGCAGTACTTC
CDR3: CASSGGGVSYEQYF
D: TRBD2
J: TRBJ2-7
V: TRBV13
size: NA

DNA: TGTGCCAGCAGCTTATCGGCTCCACGAACCCCGCAGCCCCAGCATTTT
CDR3: CASSLSAPRTPQPQHF
D: NA
J: TRBJ1-5
V: TRBV7-8
size: NA

DNA: TGCGCCAGCAGCTGGTGGACTAGCGTGAACACCGGGGAGCTGTTTTTT
CDR3: CASSWWTSVNTGELFF
D: TRBD2
J: TRBJ2-2
V: TRBV5-1
size: few

DNA: TGTGCCAGCAGTGGACAAGAGACCCAGTACTTC
CDR3: CASSGQETQYF
D: NA
J: TRBJ2-5
V: TRBV5-1
size: many

DNA: TGTGCCAGCAGTTACGGGTCGGGGGTCCGCAACGAGCAGTACTTC
CDR3: CASSYGSGVRNEQYF
D: NA
J: TRBJ2-7
V: TRBV6-5
size: few

DNA: TGTGCCAGCAGTACTAGCGGGATGGTGGAAGATACGCAGTATTTT
CDR3: CASSTSGMVEDTQYF
D: TRBD2
J: TRBJ2-3
V: TRBV27
size: NA

DNA: TGCAGTGGGGGCCAGGCGGCGGGCGGGGCCAACGTCCTGACTTTC
CDR3: CSGGQAAGGANVLTF
D: NA
J: TRBJ2-6
V: TRBV20-1
size: NA

DNA: TGTGCCAGCAGCCCGGAACAGAGGGAGACCCAGTACTTC
CDR3: CASSPEQRETQYF
D: NA
J: TRBJ2-5
V: TRBV7-9
size: few

DNA: TGCAGCGTTTATGCTACGGGAGGAACCGGGGAGCTGTTTTTT
CDR3: CSVYATGGTGELFF
D: TRBD2
J: TRBJ2-2
V: TRBV29-1
size: NA

DNA: TGTGCCAGCAGTTACAGGGTCGGCGCTGGAAACACCATATATTTT
CDR3: CASSYRVGAGNTIYF
D: NA
J: TRBJ1-3
V: TRBV6-5
size: few

DNA: TGCAGCGTCGAGGGGACAGGGGGCCCGGACACTGAAGCTTTCTTT
CDR3: CSVEGTGGPDTEAFF
D: TRBD1
J: TRBJ1-1
V: TRBV29-1
size: NA

DNA: TGTGCCAGCAGCGCCGAGGGTTGGGCAGATACGCAGTATTTT
CDR3: CASSAEGWADTQYF
D: NA
J: TRBJ2-3
V: TRBV9
size: NA

DNA: TGTGCCAGCAGCATGGACAGGGTTGAGACTGAAGCTTTCTTT
CDR3: CASSMDRVETEAFF
D: TRBD1
J: TRBJ1-1
V: TRBV7-3
size: NA

DNA: TGTGCCAGTAGTATTGGGTCCTCTGGGGCCAACGTCCTGACTTTC
CDR3: CASSIGSSGANVLTF
D: NA
J: TRBJ2-6
V: TRBV19
size: NA

DNA: TGTGCCAGCAGCTTAGGTTCCGGCGTAGGAGGCTACACCTTC
CDR3: CASSLGSGVGGYTF
D: NA
J: TRBJ1-2
V: TRBV11-2
size: few